The following is a T cell receptor (beta chain) sequence with its context. Its antigen remains unidentified. Profiling relied on immunoSEQ multiplex PCR, and the TCRdb table lists in-frame clones only, not all of them. The sample includes 57,000 or so clones, roughly nine tenths of them seen just once. CDR1 SEHNR and CDR2 FQNEAQ come from the germline V gene (reference sequence). The CDR3 sequence is 13 residues long. V was shortened by 2 bases and J by 5 bases, with 4 bases between the two germline ends. The data were taken from a study of OX40 agonist ivuxolimab in advanced cancers. In the study overall: Ivuxolimab is an agonistic anti-OX40 (CD134) antibody, and patients were treated with it. Aged about 20 to 80 with a mean of approximately 57 years, they were about 83% male.

Whole-study results and caveats: Low levels of normalized T-cell clonal expansion also appeared in some nonresponders.

Blood got drawn at baseline, again on cycle 4 day 1, and then on cycle 7 day 1. The receptor was isolated from an adult with an advanced solid tumor such as melanoma, head and neck, liver or kidney cancer. The chain is built from TRBV7-9 and TRBJ1-6, with D hard to call. The sequencing here drew on CD4+ or CD8+ T cells sorted from blood, taken in a trial of the OX40 agonist ivuxolimab. The DNA of the CDR3 is TGTGCCAGCAGCTTACTTGATAATTCACCCCTCCACTTT. This encodes CASSLLDNSPLHF. The complete variable domain, with remaining parts taken from reference TRBV7-9 and TRBJ1-6, reads DTGVSQNPRHKITKRGQNVTFRCDPISEHNRLYWYRQTLGQGPEFLTYFQNEAQLEKSRLLSDRFSAERPKGSFSTLEIQRTEQGDSAMYLCASSLLDNSPLHFGNGTRLTVT.